The T cell receptor beta chain under discussion was sequenced for a study of OX40 agonist ivuxolimab in advanced cancers. Using immunoSEQ multiplex PCR, the repertoire was profiled, and TCRdb retains in-frame clones only, with some absent. The sample holds tens of thousands of clones, roughly 88% seen once. The length of the CDR3 is 13 residues. The germline V gene encodes CDR1 MNHNY and CDR2 SVGAGI (reference sequence). The receptor's source is an adult with an advanced solid tumor such as melanoma, head and neck, liver or kidney cancer. This material consisted of CD4+ or CD8+ T cells sorted from blood, taken in a trial of the OX40 agonist ivuxolimab. The chain joins TRBV6-6 to TRBJ2-5; 9 bases are a match to TRBD2. The J call is uncertain, as TRBJ2-7 better fits the DNA end. The CDR3 region has the DNA TGTGCCAGCAGTTACGAACTAGCGGGCGAGCAGTACTTC. Translated, it gives CASSYELAGEQYF.